This record looks at one T cell receptor (beta chain) sequence and its context. Its target is unknown. Germline lookup yields CDR1 DFQATT and CDR2 SNEGSKA (reference sequence). Trimming left V 4 bases short and J 1 base short, with 4 bases between. The CDR3 contains 11 residues. This record belongs to a study of T-cell memory formation after mild COVID-19. 5'RACE, which relied on constant-segment primers, yielded TCR alpha and TCR beta cDNA libraries carrying sample barcodes and UMIs. MiXCR was run by TCRdb on the 5' RACE reads, yielding one entry per CDR3 protein. The table lists roughly 190,000 distinct CDR3 sequences, approximately 10% of them singletons. Study results and caveats: Contracting CD4+ clones were located mainly in CM and EM, and CD8+ clones in EMRA. Pre-infection memory harbored some responding clones, suggesting cross-reactive memory joined.

The genes are TRBV20-1 and TRBJ1-1; D remains unclear. The material sequenced was PBMCs or a T cell subset sorted from them (not recorded which). This TCR came from a man between 18 and 29 years old who had mild COVID-19 (a few samples of this study predate the infection). Cell type and time point are not known. The CDR3 spells CSAKGNTEAFF. CDR3 bases: TGCAGTGCTAAGGGGAACACTGAAGCTTTCTTT.